The 23 T cell receptor beta chains below were found in one sample sequenced in a study of T cells after yellow fever vaccination. TCRdb called the 5' RACE reads again in MiXCR, with one record for every CDR3 protein. Here the sample spans 100,000 to 150,000 distinct CDR3 sequences, around 9.8% being singletons. Sequences were derived from CD8+ T cells sorted from PBMCs, sampled on the day of the yellow fever booster vaccination. The receptors come from a man aged 18 to 35 who received the YFV17D yellow fever vaccine.

This clonotype was seen many times. The chain links TRBV29-1 to TRBJ2-1; D is perhaps TRBD1 or TRBD2 (6 bases each). Trimming shortened V by 7 bases and J by 4 bases, and 17 bases separated the two germline ends. The germline gives CDR1 SQVTM, CDR2 ANQGSEA. The CDR3 totals 14 residues. CDR3 nucleotides: TGCAGCGCCCAGGGGAGGACGGTTTACAATGAGCAGTTCTTC. It yields the protein CSAQGRTVYNEQFF.

In this sample, this clonotype turned up many times. V is TRBV7-2 and J is TRBJ2-1; 8 bases are a match to TRBD1. V gave up 1 base and J gave up 5 bases; unmatched junction bases: 7. The germline CDR1 and CDR2 sequences are SGHTA and FQGNSA. The CDR3 contains 16 residues. The CDR3 is CASSLDLGQGNNEQFF. The CDR3 DNA is TGTGCCAGCAGCTTAGATCTCGGACAGGGTAACAATGAGCAGTTCTTC.

The genes are TRBV7-8 and TRBJ2-7; D not resolved. Looked up from germline, CDR1 is SGHVS and CDR2 is FQNEAQ. The CDR3 contains 14 residues. V was cut by 1 base and J by 2 bases, with 9 bases left in between. The CDR3 DNA reads as TGTGCCAGCAGCTTAGAAGGGATCGCCTACGAGCAGTACGTC. It is translated as CASSLEGIAYEQYV.

The chain carries TRBV18 and TRBJ2-2, with D perhaps given as TRBD1 or TRBD2 (5 bases each). Germline V CDR1 and CDR2: KGHSH, LQKENI. Trimming removed 5 bases from V and 6 bases from J, with 16 bases in between. The CDR3 is made up of 15 amino acids. The DNA of the CDR3 is TGTGCCAGCTCATATGGCTCTGTGGGACCCGGGGAGCTGTTTTTT. This translates into CASSYGSVGPGELFF.

The chain employs TRBV21-1 and TRBJ2-7; no check of the table's D call, TRBD1, against the DNA was made. TRBV21-1 is annotated as a pseudogene. This CDR3 is built from 12 residues. CDR3 region: CASRTGDGEQYV. The CDR3 bases are TGTGCCAGCAGAACCGGGGACGGCGAGCAGTACGTC.

The V gene is TRBV7-9, the J gene TRBJ2-1; TRBD2 aligns across 10 bases. Looked up from germline, CDR1 is SEHNR and CDR2 is FQNEAQ (reference sequence). This CDR3 is built from 15 residues. Unmatched junction bases numbered 6, after V lost 2 bases and J lost 8 bases. CDR3 region: CASSLSGGAADEQFF. CDR3 nucleotide sequence: TGTGCCAGCAGCTTAAGCGGGGGGGCCGCTGATGAGCAGTTCTTC.

This clonotype occurred a few times. This rearrangement joins TRBV15 to TRBJ1-2; D gene ambiguous. The germline CDR1 and CDR2 sequences are LNHNV and YYDKDF (reference sequence). V gave up 5 bases and J gave up 8 bases, with 18 bases separating them. The CDR3 runs 14 residues. CDR3 in amino acids: CATSPQFGVFGYTF. As DNA, the CDR3 is TGTGCCACCAGCCCTCAATTCGGGGTATTCGGCTACACCTTC.

This clonotype was observed a handful of times. V gene TRBV7-2 combines with J gene TRBJ1-5; D is unresolved. This CDR3 spans 14 amino acids. Germline V lookup: CDR1 SGHTA, CDR2 FQGNSA. Trimming removed 4 bases from V and 3 bases from J, with 10 bases in between. Written as DNA, the CDR3 is TGTGCCAGCAGCTCCACCCTCCTCAATCAGCCCCAGCATTTT. Amino acids: CASSSTLLNQPQHF.

The table lists this clonotype with a count of one. The chain employs TRBV9 and TRBJ1-3; TRBD1 is a possible D gene (5 bases). Trimming left V 2 bases short and J 2 bases short, with 11 bases between. Germline loops: CDR1 SGDLS, CDR2 YYNGEE. CDR3 length: 15 amino acids. CDR3 sequence (DNA): TGTGCCAGCAGCGTGGTGGGGGTGCCTGGAAACACCATATATTTT. Translated, it gives CASSVVGVPGNTIYF. Based on the CDR3 plus reference TRBV9 and TRBJ1-3, the full variable domain is DSGVTQTPKHLITATGQRVTLRCSPRSGDLSVYWYQQSLDQGLQFLIQYYNGEERAKGNILERFSAQQFPDLHSELNLSSLELGDSALYFCASSVVGVPGNTIYFGEGSWLTVV.

This clonotype was counted a few times. This sequence joins TRBV7-2 and TRBJ2-1; 10 bases match TRBD2. V gave up 6 bases and J gave up 6 bases; unmatched junction bases: 5. CDR1 and CDR2 (germline): SGHTA, FQGNSA. This CDR3 spans 14 amino acids. The CDR3 region has the DNA TGTGCCAGCAGTTTCAGCGGGGGGGCCAATGAGCAGTTCTTC. It is translated as CASSFSGGANEQFF.

The V call is TRBV7-2, the J call TRBJ2-3, with D possibly matching TRBD2 (6 bases). CDR3 length: 16 residues. Per germline, CDR1 SGHTA and CDR2 FQGNSA. The V end was cut by 3 bases, the J end by 1 base, with 14 bases between. CDR3 nucleotide sequence: TGTGCCAGCAGCTTTCTTCCGGGACTCCGCACAGATACGCAGTATTTT. This sequence encodes CASSFLPGLRTDTQYF.

V usage is TRBV19 and J usage is TRBJ1-1, with D tentatively TRBD1 (6 bases). With 10 bases removed from V and 3 bases from J, the gap between germline ends came to 21 bases. This CDR3 is built from 15 residues. Germline V CDR1 and CDR2: LNHDA, SQIVND (reference sequence). The DNA of the CDR3 is TGTGCCACCACCAATTGGGGGCCGGGCCACACTGAAGCTTTCTTT. Amino acid sequence: CATTNWGPGHTEAFF.

The table lists this clonotype with a few counts. The rearrangement joins TRBV7-2 to TRBJ2-3, with a possible D match to TRBD2 (6 bases). V was pared by 3 bases and J by 2 bases, with 9 bases between. The CDR3 contains 14 residues. Germline CDR1 and CDR2: SGHTA and FQGNSA. Here the CDR3 DNA reads TGTGCCAGCAGCTTTCCGGGAGTCACAGATACGCAGTATTTT. Its protein is CASSFPGVTDTQYF.

This clonotype was observed a few times. The gene calls are TRBV6-2 or TRBV6-3 and TRBJ1-2; D gene uncertain. This CDR3 is built from 15 residues. The ends were cut back, 7 bases at V and 1 base at J, with 16 bases in the middle. Per the germline V gene, CDR1 is MNHEY and CDR2 is SVGEGT. CDR3 nucleotide sequence: TGTGCCAGCATTGACTCCCAGGTTTTTAACTATGGCTACACCTTC. Translating it yields CASIDSQVFNYGYTF.

The J gene is TRBJ2-1, the V gene TRBV5-6; perhaps TRBD2 as D (6 bases). Germline-derived CDR1 and CDR2 are SGHDT and YYEEEE. The CDR3 length is 15 residues. The V gene lost 0 bases and the J gene lost 4 bases, with 11 bases spanning the gap. This CDR3 is CASSLDGTPYNEQFF. Here the CDR3 DNA reads TGTGCCAGCAGCTTGGACGGGACTCCTTACAATGAGCAGTTCTTC.

A few counts support this clonotype. This sequence joins TRBV5-1 and TRBJ2-2; 7 bases align to TRBD1. The germline gives CDR1 SGHRS, CDR2 YFSETQ. The CDR3 has 15 amino acids. V gave up 1 base and J gave up 7 bases; unmatched junction bases: 7. The CDR3 DNA sequence: TGCGCCAGCAGCTTGAGGGACAGCAGCGTCGGGGAGCTGTTTTTT. Translating it yields CASSLRDSSVGELFF.

This clonotype was detected many times. The chain combines TRBV4-1 with TRBJ2-5; 8 bases align to TRBD2. The CDR3 contains 17 residues. The germline CDR1 and CDR2 sequences are MGHRA and YSYEKL. With V trimmed by 4 bases and J by 5 bases, 15 bases remained unmatched. CDR3 in amino acids: CASSLSGGGIQRETQYF. The DNA of the CDR3 is TGCGCCAGCAGCCTCTCAGGCGGGGGGATCCAACGGGAGACCCAGTACTTC.

The rearrangement links TRBV4-3 to TRBJ2-5; the D gene is possibly TRBD2 (5 bases). The CDR3 runs 15 residues. Per the germline V gene, CDR1 is LGHNA and CDR2 is YSLEER. Trimming took off 0 bases at V and 0 bases at J, with 8 bases between the two ends. The CDR3 protein is CASSQDYGNQETQYF. CDR3 sequence (DNA): TGCGCCAGCAGCCAAGATTACGGGAACCAAGAGACCCAGTACTTC.

This clonotype has a count of ten or more. J is TRBJ1-2 and V is TRBV12-3 or TRBV12-4, with no clear D. V shed 7 bases and J shed 4 bases, with 16 bases lying between them. This CDR3 contains 14 residues. CDR3 coding DNA: TGTGCCAGCAACGAGGACGGGGTAGCCTATGGCTACACCTTC. Translated: CASNEDGVAYGYTF.

This clonotype turned up a few times. This chain joins TRBV4-1 and TRBJ2-2; D gene unclear. The CDR3 has 15 residues. V shed 4 bases and J shed 0 bases, with 9 bases lying between them. The V gene's germline CDR1 is MGHRA and CDR2 YSYEKL. The CDR3 loop is CASSPEKANTGELFF. CDR3 nucleotides: TGCGCCAGCAGCCCCGAAAAAGCGAACACCGGGGAGCTGTTTTTT.

The chain has TRBV20-1 and TRBJ2-5, with D unclear. The CDR3 loop spans 10 amino acids. Deletions cut 5 bases from V and 5 bases from J, with 6 bases between. Germline assignment: CDR1 DFQATT and CDR2 SNEGSKA (reference sequence). CDR3 region: CSAWVETQYF. DNA of the CDR3: TGCAGTGCTTGGGTCGAGACCCAGTACTTC.

The chain has TRBV6-2 or TRBV6-3 and TRBJ2-5, with 9 nucleotides matching TRBD2. Germline lookup yields CDR1 MNHEY and CDR2 SVGEGT. The CDR3 extends over 14 amino acids. The junction had 7 bases not matched to a gene; V was cut back by 7 bases and J by 4 bases. The CDR3 DNA follows: TGTGCCAGCAATCAGCGGGGGGTACGAGAGACCCAGTACTTC. Protein sequence: CASNQRGVRETQYF.

The chain uses TRBV11-3 and TRBJ2-1; 10 nucleotides align to TRBD2. The CDR3 sequence is 16 residues long. Per germline, CDR1 SGHNT and CDR2 YENEEA. V lost 2 bases to trimming and J lost 8 bases; unmatched junction nucleotides: 9. The CDR3 is CASSLYGASGGHEQFF. CDR3 nucleotide sequence: TGTGCCAGCAGCTTATATGGGGCTAGCGGGGGTCATGAGCAGTTCTTC.